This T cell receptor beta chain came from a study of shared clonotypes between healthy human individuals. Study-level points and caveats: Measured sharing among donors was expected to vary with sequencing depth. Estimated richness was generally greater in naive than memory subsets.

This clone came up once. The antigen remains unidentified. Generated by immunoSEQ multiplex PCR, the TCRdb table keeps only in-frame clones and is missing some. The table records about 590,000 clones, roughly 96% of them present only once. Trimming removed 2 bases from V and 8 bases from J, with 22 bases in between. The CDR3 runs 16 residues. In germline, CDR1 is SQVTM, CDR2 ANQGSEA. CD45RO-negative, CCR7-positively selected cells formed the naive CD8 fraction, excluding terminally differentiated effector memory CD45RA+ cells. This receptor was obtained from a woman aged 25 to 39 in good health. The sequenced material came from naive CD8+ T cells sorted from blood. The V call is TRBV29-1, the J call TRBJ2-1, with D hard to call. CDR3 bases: TGCAGCGTTGAAAGGGAAGGGTTCGGGCTTATGGATGAGCAGTTCTTC. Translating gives CSVEREGFGLMDEQFF.